What follows are 9 T cell receptor beta chains derived from one specimen sequenced in a study of Graves' ophthalmopathy and Graves' hyperthyroidism. Amplified material comprised TCR beta CDR3 regions derived from RNA transcripts. After a first-round RT-PCR with HTBI primers, a second-round multiplex PCR was run. TCRdb itself ran the multiplex PCR reads through MiXCR, one entry per CDR3 protein. The data contain around 50,000 distinct CDR3 sequences, over 45% of them singletons. What was sequenced was peripheral blood. These receptors were obtained from an adult man with Graves' ophthalmopathy.

V and J are TRBV20-1 and TRBJ2-5, with TRBD1 matching 7 bases. V dropped 0 bases and J dropped 0; count of bases not matched to a gene: 1. This CDR3 spans 14 amino acids. Per the germline V gene, CDR1 is DFQATT and CDR2 is SNEGSKA (reference sequence). CDR3 region: CSARETGYQETQYF. CDR3 sequence (DNA): TGCAGTGCTAGAGAGACAGGGTACCAAGAGACCCAGTACTTC.

This clonotype is medium-sized. The J gene is TRBJ2-7, the V gene TRBV20-1; D unresolved. The germline V gene has CDR1 DFQATT and CDR2 SNEGSKA (reference sequence). The CDR3 has 11 residues. The V end was cut by 2 bases, the J end by 3 bases, with 5 bases between. In DNA form, the CDR3 reads TGCAGTGCTAGACTAGACTACGAGCAGTACTTC. It is translated as CSARLDYEQYF.

The chain carries TRBV5-5 and TRBJ1-5, with no clear D. Germline lookup yields CDR1 SGHKS and CDR2 YYEKEE (reference sequence). V lost 0 bases and J 2 bases, leaving 9 bases between the germline ends. The CDR3 is made up of 15 amino acids. This chain's CDR3 is CASSLDPWGNQPQHF. The CDR3 nucleotides read TGTGCCAGCAGCTTGGACCCTTGGGGCAATCAGCCCCAGCATTTT. The variable domain in full, completed from reference TRBV5-5 and TRBJ1-5, reads DAGVTQSPTHLIKTRGQQVTLRCSPISGHKSVSWYQQVLGQGPQFIFQYYEKEERGRGNFPDRFSARQFPNYSSELNVNALLLGDSALYLCASSLDPWGNQPQHFGDGTRLSIL.

Comments on this clonotype: At one boundary the junction diverges from the germline segment, which might be a read error. CDR3 nucleotide sequence: TGCAGTGCTAGAAGCGAGGGACAAGGGACCCAGTACTTC. Its protein is CSARSEGQGTQYF. The chain recombines TRBV20-1 with TRBJ2-5; TRBD1 might be the D (6 bases). Germline CDR1 DFQATT, CDR2 SNEGSKA (reference sequence). This CDR3 region has 13 residues.

Details on this clonotype: At one end, the junction sequence differs from germline, possibly due to a read error. This CDR3 reads CGLIAGGINGQFF. CDR3 coding DNA: TGCGGCCTAATAGCGGGAGGGATCAATGGGCAGTTCTTC. The chain joins TRBV20-1 to TRBJ2-1; 11 bases align to TRBD2. The CDR3 consists of 13 residues. Germline lookup yields CDR1 DFQATT and CDR2 SNEGSKA (reference sequence).

This clonotype was seen at least ten times. The rearrangement uses TRBV19 and TRBJ2-1; D unresolved. Per germline, CDR1 LNHDA and CDR2 SQIVND (reference sequence). CDR3 length: 15 amino acids. V lost 1 base, J lost 4 bases, and 11 bases lay in between. The CDR3 DNA sequence: TGTGCCAGTAGTATAGGTCAGAATCGGTACAATGAGCAGTTCTTC. Encoded protein: CASSIGQNRYNEQFF.

In regard to this clonotype: This CDR3 fails to terminate in the conserved phenylalanine or tryptophan, so it likely reflects a read error. V usage is TRBV5-4 and J usage is TRBJ2-7, with D maybe TRBD2 (6 bases). CDR3 size: 12 residues. Trimming cost V 3 bases and J 7 bases, with 11 bases left between them. Germline CDR1 SGHNT, CDR2 YYREEE (reference sequence). As DNA, the CDR3 is TGTGCCAGCAGCTCGGAGGGGCGGGAGCAGTACCTC. Translated, it gives CASSSEGREQYL.

This clonotype is classed as medium-sized. CDR3 loop: CASSEYIGDTQYF. The CDR3 DNA follows: TGTGCCAGCAGTGAATATATAGGAGATACGCAGTATTTT. The gene calls are TRBV25-1 and TRBJ2-3; D not resolved. The germline gives CDR1 MGHDK, CDR2 SYGVNS. The CDR3 totals 13 residues. Trimming took 0 bases from V and 5 from J, leaving 6 bases between them.

V usage is TRBV10-3 and J usage is TRBJ1-1; 8 positions agree with TRBD1. In germline, CDR1 is ENHRY, CDR2 SYGVKD. This CDR3 has 12 amino acids. Unmatched junction bases numbered 3, after V lost 3 bases and J lost 9 bases. For the CDR3, the DNA is TGTGCCATCAGTGAAAGGGACAGGAAAGCTTTCTTT. Its protein is CAISERDRKAFF.